A selection of T cell receptor beta chains follows, all from one sample in a study of T cell responses to AZD1222 COVID-19 vaccine. Sequencing used immunoSEQ multiplex PCR; TCRdb keeps in-frame clones, though not all of them. Of some 110,000 clones in the sample, roughly four fifths were seen once. This material consisted of peripheral blood, taken on day 0 of AZD1222 vaccination. The receptors shown here come from an adult in good health. The conserved cysteine and the conserved F or W are not part of the CDR3 here.

V gene	J gene	CDR3 protein
TRBV2	TRBJ1-3	ASSEGGNTIY
TRBV2	TRBJ1-2	ASSEVRNIYGYT
TRBV28	TRBJ1-4	ASSLGGGTGEKLF
TRBV9	TRBJ2-7	ASSVFTSGGPYEQY
TRBV4-1	TRBJ2-7	ASSQDPRDEQY
TRBV7-9	TRBJ1-6	ASSFGRGSPLH
TRBV5-1	TRBJ2-7	APSVTSRNGYEQY
TRBV6-5	TRBJ1-2	ASRGEEGGGYGYT
TRBV7-8	TRBJ1-4	ASSFHGPNEKLF
TRBV7-9	TRBJ1-2	ASTESASSYT
TRBV10-3	TRBJ2-2	AISEAGRSPSGRGAGELF
TRBV7-8	TRBJ2-7	ASSLGIGGRTYEQY
TRBV3-1/TRBV3-2	TRBJ1-1	ASSPTTGLAF
TRBV18	TRBJ1-2	ASSPDRGVRYGYT
TRBV4-2	TRBJ1-2	ASSGPDREVGGYT
TRBV11-2	TRBJ2-7	ASSHEGMSYEQY
TRBV5-8	TRBJ2-5	ASSFAGIETQY
TRBV6-2/TRBV6-3	TRBJ2-1	ASSYSTDYNEQF
TRBV4-2	TRBJ1-1	ASSSGQGRRTEAF
TRBV29-1	TRBJ1-3	SVTTVSGNTIY
TRBV5-4	TRBJ2-3	ASRLDRGSTDTQY
TRBV28	TRBJ2-3	ASISAGTGLTDTQY
TRBV11-2	TRBJ2-3	ASSFQLNRGATQY
TRBV12-3/TRBV12-4	TRBJ1-1	ASSRTGNTEAF
TRBV10-3	TRBJ1-2	AISRQGGSNYGYT
TRBV2	TRBJ2-7	ASHPATGNEQY
TRBV7-9	TRBJ1-1	ASSFRPLEAF
TRBV11-2	TRBJ1-1	ASSSTRDTVNTEAF
TRBV27	TRBJ2-3	ASSSGEPGQDYSTDTQY
TRBV2	TRBJ1-4	ASDPTGTKLF
TRBV2	TRBJ1-2	ASTRPPGHGYT
TRBV30	TRBJ1-5	AWSVLTAPQH
TRBV19	TRBJ1-3	ASHPQGNTIY
TRBV19	TRBJ2-1	ASSREGNYNEQF
TRBV27	TRBJ2-7	ASSSGDSYEQY
TRBV21-1	TRBJ1-3	ASSAPGFSGNTIY
TRBV6-5	TRBJ1-5	ATRSRTGKPQH
TRBV6-5	TRBJ2-7	ASGKTGITYEQY
TRBV28	TRBJ2-4	ASSLGGNIQY
TRBV5-4	TRBJ1-3	ASSSGSGTGNTIY
TRBV28	TRBJ1-4	ASSFSGTVFEKLF
TRBV18	TRBJ2-1	ASSPRGALYNEQF
TRBV7-9	TRBJ1-5	ASSPTPWGTQPQH
TRBV7-6	TRBJ2-5	ASSPWGSGSGETQY
TRBV7-9	TRBJ1-3	ASSLTQPSGNTIY
TRBV2	TRBJ2-1	ASSEAGGPYNEQF
TRBV27	TRBJ2-1	ASSLSGGLGDEQF
TRBV7-3	TRBJ2-5	ASSTTGGAGETQY